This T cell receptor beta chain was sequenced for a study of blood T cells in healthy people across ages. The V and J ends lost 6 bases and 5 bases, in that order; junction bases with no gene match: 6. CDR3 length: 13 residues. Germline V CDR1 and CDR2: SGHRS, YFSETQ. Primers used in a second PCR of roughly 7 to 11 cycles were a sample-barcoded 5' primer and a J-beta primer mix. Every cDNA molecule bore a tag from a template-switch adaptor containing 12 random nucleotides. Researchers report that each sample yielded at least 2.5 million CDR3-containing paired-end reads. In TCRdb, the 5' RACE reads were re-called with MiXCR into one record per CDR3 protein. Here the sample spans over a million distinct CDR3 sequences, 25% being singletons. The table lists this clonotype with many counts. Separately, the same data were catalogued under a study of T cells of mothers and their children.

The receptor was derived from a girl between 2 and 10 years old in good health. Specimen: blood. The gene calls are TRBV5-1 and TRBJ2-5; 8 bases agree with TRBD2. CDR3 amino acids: CASTYSGDETQYF. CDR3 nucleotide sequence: TGCGCCAGCACCTATAGCGGGGATGAGACCCAGTACTTC.